This TCR beta chain was identified during a study of blood T cell repertoires in COVID-19. Across the study: Nucleic acid was either cDNA or gDNA, and it came from T cells, B-cell-depleted T cells, or PBMCs.

Seattle's enrolled individuals joined amid active infection and were then monitored longitudinally. The germline V gene has CDR1 MDHEN and CDR2 SYDVKM. The length of the CDR3 is 18 residues. V lost 4 bases and J 2 bases, leaving 23 bases between the germline ends. Produced via immunoSEQ multiplex PCR; TCRdb's table is partial and in-frame only. Of fewer than 300,000 clones in the sample, about nine tenths are singletons; the top ten hold about 2.2%. V usage is TRBV28 and J usage is TRBJ1-1, with D unclear. The sequence was obtained from a woman between 25 and 40 years old with COVID-19, enrolled during active disease. The source material was peripheral blood. The CDR3 is CASSSIGGPLGKNTEAFF. In DNA form, the CDR3 reads TGTGCCAGCAGTTCGATTGGTGGGCCCCTCGGGAAAAACACTGAAGCTTTCTTT. The full variable domain, with the rest looked up from reference TRBV28 and TRBJ1-1, is DVKVTQSSRYLVKRTGEKVFLECVQDMDHENMFWYRQDPGLGLRLIYFSYDVKMKEKGDIPEGYSVSREKKERFSLILESASTNQTSMYLCASSSIGGPLGKNTEAFFGQGTRLTVV.